This TCR beta chain is drawn from a study of CD8 T cells in ankylosing spondylitis. This CDR3 has 15 residues. V was clipped by 1 base and J by 7 bases; unmatched bases: 3. Germline CDR1 is LGHDT and CDR2 is YNNKEL (reference sequence). This clonotype was picked up many times. Its antigen is as yet unknown. One entry per CDR3 protein results from TCRdb running MiXCR on the 5' RACE reads. Seen here are about 92,000 distinct CDR3 sequences, 8.8% observed once, and the top ten hold roughly 5.6%. Study conclusions and caveats: A CD8+ phenotype characterized the disease-linked clones, which were relatively rare in peripheral blood.

This TCR was sampled from a male donor with ankylosing spondylitis or in good health (not recorded which). Material: blood, either unsorted or a sorted T cell fraction (not recorded which). The genes are TRBV3-1 and TRBJ1-5; the match to TRBD1 covers 11 bases. For the CDR3, the DNA is TGTGCCAGCAGCCAAGGGACAGGGGGCGGCCAGCCCCAGCATTTT. It codes for CASSQGTGGGQPQHF.